The clone carrying this TCR beta chain is labeled large. This CDR3 region has 17 residues. With V trimmed by 7 bases and J by 0 bases, 12 bases remained unmatched. The sorted Tregs were CD4+CD25+CD127-/low cells. TRBV12-4/TRBJ1-2 clonotypes were amplified with adaptor-ligated barcode primers. TCRdb ran MiXCR on the multiplex PCR reads and lists one entry per CDR3 protein. The data show about 630 distinct CDR3 sequences, over 4% seen once. The chain carries TRBV12-3 or TRBV12-4 and TRBJ1-2, with 9 positions matching TRBD1. Source material: tumor-infiltrating Tregs sorted from the breast tumor. The source is a female donor with breast cancer. This CDR3 is CASTWGGTGRSNYGYTF. CDR3 coding DNA: TGTGCCAGCACCTGGGGAGGGACAGGGCGATCTAACTATGGCTACACCTTC.